A single sample gave rise to the 5 T cell receptor beta chains below, sequenced in a study of blood T cell repertoires in COVID-19. Sequencing used immunoSEQ multiplex PCR; TCRdb keeps in-frame clones, though not all of them. The sample contains 140,000 to 150,000 clones, 75% to 90% of which appear only once. Sequenced sample: peripheral blood. These receptors all stem from a man aged 60 to 69 with active or convalescent COVID-19.

J is TRBJ2-3 and V is TRBV6-2 or TRBV6-3, with 8 bases that match TRBD2. V dropped 7 bases and J dropped 3; count of bases not matched to a gene: 6. The germline V gene has CDR1 MNHEY and CDR2 SVGEGT. CDR3 length: 14 amino acids. In DNA form, the CDR3 reads TGTGCCAGCACCCCTGCGGGGGGAACAGATACGCAGTATTTT. It is translated as CASTPAGGTDTQYF.

The chain recombines TRBV18 with TRBJ2-3; 13 nucleotides align to TRBD2. Trimming at V came to 1 base and at J to 8 bases, leaving 6 bases not matched to a gene. Germline assignment: CDR1 KGHSH and CDR2 LQKENI. The CDR3 is made up of 16 amino acids. CDR3 protein: CASSPLTSGGASTQYF. The DNA for the CDR3 is TGTGCCAGCTCACCACTAACTAGCGGGGGGGCGAGTACGCAGTATTTT.

This clone was detected a few times. The V call is TRBV11-2, the J call TRBJ1-1, with D possibly being TRBD1 (5 bases). The ends were cut back, 2 bases at V and 1 base at J, with 11 bases in the middle. The CDR3 has 15 amino acids. CDR1 and CDR2 from the germline V gene are SGHAT and FQNNGV. The CDR3 here is CASSLYGTPNTEAFF. In nucleotides, the CDR3 is TGTGCCAGCAGCTTATACGGGACTCCGAACACTGAAGCTTTCTTT.

On this clone itself: Other DNA variants within this sample encode the same CDR3. This chain uses TRBV27 with TRBJ1-6, with D maybe TRBD1 (6 bases). The CDR3 runs to 14 residues. Trimming cost V 5 bases and J 10 bases, with 15 bases left between them. Germline-derived CDR1 and CDR2 are MNHEY and SMNVEV (reference sequence). CDR3 residues: CASSLRQGNSPLHF. CDR3 nucleotide sequence: TGTGCCAGCAGTCTTCGTCAGGGGAACTCACCCCTCCACTTT.

J is TRBJ2-3 and V is TRBV6-5; the D gene is possibly TRBD2 (6 bases). In germline, CDR1 is MNHEY, CDR2 SVGAGI. The CDR3 has 14 residues. V was trimmed by 7 bases and J by 2 bases, leaving 13 bases between them. Here the CDR3 reads CASTRDSSTDTQYF. The CDR3 DNA sequence: TGTGCCAGCACCCGGGACTCCTCCACAGATACGCAGTATTTT.